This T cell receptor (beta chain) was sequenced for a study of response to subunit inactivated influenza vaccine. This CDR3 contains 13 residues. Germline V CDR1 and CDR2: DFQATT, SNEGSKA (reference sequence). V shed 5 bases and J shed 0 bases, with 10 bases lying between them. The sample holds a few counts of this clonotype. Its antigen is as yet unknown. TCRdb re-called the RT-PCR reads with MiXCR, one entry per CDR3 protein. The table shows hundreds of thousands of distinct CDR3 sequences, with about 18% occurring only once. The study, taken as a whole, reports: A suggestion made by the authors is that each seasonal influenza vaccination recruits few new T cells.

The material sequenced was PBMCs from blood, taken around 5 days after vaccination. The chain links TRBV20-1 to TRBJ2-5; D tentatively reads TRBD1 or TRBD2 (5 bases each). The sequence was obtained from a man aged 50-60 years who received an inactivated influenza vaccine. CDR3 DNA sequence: TGCAGTGCTGCCCGGGGACACCAAGAGACCCAGTACTTC. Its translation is CSAARGHQETQYF.